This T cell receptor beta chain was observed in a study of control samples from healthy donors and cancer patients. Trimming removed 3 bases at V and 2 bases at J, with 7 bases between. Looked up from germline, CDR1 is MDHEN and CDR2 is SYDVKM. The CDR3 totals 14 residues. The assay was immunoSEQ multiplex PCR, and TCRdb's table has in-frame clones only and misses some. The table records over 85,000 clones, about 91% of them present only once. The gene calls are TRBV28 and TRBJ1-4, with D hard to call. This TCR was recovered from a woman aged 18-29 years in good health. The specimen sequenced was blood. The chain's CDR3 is CASSFYGTNEKLFF. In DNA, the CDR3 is TGTGCCAGCAGTTTCTACGGCACTAATGAAAAACTGTTTTTT.